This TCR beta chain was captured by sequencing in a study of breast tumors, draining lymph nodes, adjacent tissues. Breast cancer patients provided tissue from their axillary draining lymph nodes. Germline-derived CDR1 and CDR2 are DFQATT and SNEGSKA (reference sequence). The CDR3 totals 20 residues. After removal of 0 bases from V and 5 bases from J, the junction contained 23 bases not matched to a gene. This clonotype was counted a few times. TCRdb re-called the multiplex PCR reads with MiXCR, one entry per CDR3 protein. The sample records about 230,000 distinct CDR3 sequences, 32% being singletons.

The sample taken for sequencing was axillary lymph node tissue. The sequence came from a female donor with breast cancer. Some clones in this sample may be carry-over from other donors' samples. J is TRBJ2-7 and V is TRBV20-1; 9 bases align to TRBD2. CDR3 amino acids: CSARDLASRPAGGWVDEQYF. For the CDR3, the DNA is TGCAGTGCTAGAGATCTGGCGTCCAGGCCAGCGGGAGGTTGGGTGGACGAGCAGTACTTC.